This T cell receptor beta chain was obtained from a study of neoadjuvant anti-PD-1 for oral cavity cancer. Study context: Patients without progression got a fourth dose around day 43.

This CDR3 region has 15 residues. The germline CDR1 and CDR2 sequences are MGHRA and YSYEKL. V shed 0 bases and J 7 bases; nucleotides not matched to a gene: 5. The assay was immunoSEQ multiplex PCR, and TCRdb's table has in-frame clones only and misses some. The repertoire holds around 24,000 clones, with approximately 27% as singletons. This clone was counted only a few times. Time point given: after neoadjuvant nivolumab, at surgical resection. The sample consisted of tumor tissue, taken after nivolumab (anti-PD-1) treatment. The origin of this receptor is a person aged 40 to 85 with oral cavity squamous cell carcinoma. This rearrangement joins TRBV4-1 to TRBJ1-4; TRBD1 matches at 7 bases. CDR3 nucleotides: TGCGCCAGCAGCCAAGAATTAACAGGGGCTGAAAAACTGTTTTTT. It codes for CASSQELTGAEKLFF.